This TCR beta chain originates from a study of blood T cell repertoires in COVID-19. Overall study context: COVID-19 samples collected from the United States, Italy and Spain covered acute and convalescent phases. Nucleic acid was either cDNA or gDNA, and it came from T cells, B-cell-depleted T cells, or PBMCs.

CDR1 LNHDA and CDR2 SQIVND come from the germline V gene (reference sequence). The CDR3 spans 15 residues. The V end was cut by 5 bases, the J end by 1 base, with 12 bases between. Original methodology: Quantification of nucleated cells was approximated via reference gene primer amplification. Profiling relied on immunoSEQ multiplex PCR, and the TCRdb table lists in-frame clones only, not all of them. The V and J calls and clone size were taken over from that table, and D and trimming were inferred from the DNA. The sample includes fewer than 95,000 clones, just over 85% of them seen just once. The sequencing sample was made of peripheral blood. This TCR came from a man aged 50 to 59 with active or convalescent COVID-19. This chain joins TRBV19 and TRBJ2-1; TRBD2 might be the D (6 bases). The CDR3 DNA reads TGTGCCAGTAGTTCTAGCGCGACTTCCTACAATGAGCAGTTCTTC. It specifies CASSSSATSYNEQFF.